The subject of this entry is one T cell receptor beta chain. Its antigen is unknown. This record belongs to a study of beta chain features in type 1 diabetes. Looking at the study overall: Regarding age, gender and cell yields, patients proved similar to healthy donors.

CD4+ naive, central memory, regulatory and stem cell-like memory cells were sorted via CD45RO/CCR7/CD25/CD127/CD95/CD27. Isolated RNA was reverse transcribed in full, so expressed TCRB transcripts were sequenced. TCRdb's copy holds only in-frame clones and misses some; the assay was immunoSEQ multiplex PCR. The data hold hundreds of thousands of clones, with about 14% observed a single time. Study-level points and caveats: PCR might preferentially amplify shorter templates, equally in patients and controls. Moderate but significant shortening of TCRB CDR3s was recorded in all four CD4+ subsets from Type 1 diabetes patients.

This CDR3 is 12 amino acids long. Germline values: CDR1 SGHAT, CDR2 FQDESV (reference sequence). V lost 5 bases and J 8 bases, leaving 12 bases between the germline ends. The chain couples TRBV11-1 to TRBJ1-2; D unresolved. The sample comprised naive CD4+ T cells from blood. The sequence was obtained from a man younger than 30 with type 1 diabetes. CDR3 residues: CASSRVRGGYTF. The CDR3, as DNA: TGTGCCAGCAGCCGGGTCCGCGGGGGCTACACCTTC. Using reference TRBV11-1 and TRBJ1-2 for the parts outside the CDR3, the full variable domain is EAEVAQSPRYKITEKSQAVAFWCDPISGHATLYWYRQILGQGPELLVQFQDESVVDDSQLPKDRFSAERLKGVDSTLKIQPAELGDSAMYLCASSRVRGGYTFGSGTRLTVV.